This T cell receptor (beta chain) appears in the sequencing data of a study of cytomegalovirus exposure and HLA in healthy donors. Germline V gene lookup returns CDR1 LNHDA and CDR2 SQIVND (reference sequence). This CDR3 is built from 14 residues. Trimming took off 2 bases at V and 4 bases at J, with 11 bases between the two ends. The PCR was carried out with 60 Vbeta primers and 13 Jbeta primers. Assay: immunoSEQ multiplex PCR; the TCRdb copy retains only in-frame clones and omits some. The sample lists approximately 140,000 clones, 78% occurring once. The sample consisted of PBMCs. This clonotype was sampled from a male donor in good health and CMV-seronegative. This chain uses TRBV19 with TRBJ2-5; no reliable D call. CDR3 nucleotide sequence: TGTGCCAGTAGTATACAGGCGACGGTAGAGACCCAGTACTTC. Translated, it gives CASSIQATVETQYF.